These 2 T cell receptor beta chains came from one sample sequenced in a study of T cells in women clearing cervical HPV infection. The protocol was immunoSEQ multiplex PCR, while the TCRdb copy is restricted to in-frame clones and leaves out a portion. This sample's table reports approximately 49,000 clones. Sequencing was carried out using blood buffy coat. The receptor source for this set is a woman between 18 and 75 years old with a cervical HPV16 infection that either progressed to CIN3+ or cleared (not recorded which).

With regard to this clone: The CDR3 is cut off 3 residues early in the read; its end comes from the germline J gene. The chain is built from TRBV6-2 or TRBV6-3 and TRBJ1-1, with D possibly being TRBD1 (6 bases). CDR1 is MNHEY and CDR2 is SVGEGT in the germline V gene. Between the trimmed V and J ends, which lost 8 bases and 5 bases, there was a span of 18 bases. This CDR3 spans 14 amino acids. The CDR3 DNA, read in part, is TGTGCCAGCCGAATGGCAGGGGAGAGGACTGAA. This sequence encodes CASRMAGERTE. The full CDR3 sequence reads CASRMAGERTEAFF.

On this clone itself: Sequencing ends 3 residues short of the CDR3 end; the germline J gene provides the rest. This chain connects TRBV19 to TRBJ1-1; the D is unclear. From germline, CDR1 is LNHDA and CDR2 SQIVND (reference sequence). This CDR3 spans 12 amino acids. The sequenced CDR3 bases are TGTGCCAGTAGTATAGGGGCAGATGAG. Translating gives CASSIGADE. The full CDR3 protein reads CASSIGADEAFF.